Shown below are 3 T cell receptor beta chains from a single sample sequenced in a study of OX40 agonist ivuxolimab in advanced cancers. TCRdb's table, derived via immunoSEQ multiplex PCR, lists solely in-frame clones and lacks some. The data show some 55,000 clones, with 79% seen just once and 2.4% held by the top ten. The material sequenced was CD4+ or CD8+ T cells sorted from blood, taken in a trial of the OX40 agonist ivuxolimab. The origin of the receptors is an adult with an advanced solid tumor such as melanoma, head and neck, liver or kidney cancer.

This clone was counted between two and nine times. The chain recombines TRBV5-1 with TRBJ1-3; D perhaps matches TRBD1 (6 bases). The germline CDR1 and CDR2 sequences are SGHRS and YFSETQ. The CDR3 contains 16 residues. V was cut by 4 bases and J by 0 bases, with 14 bases left in between. The CDR3 here is CASSAQGPNSGNTIYF. DNA of the CDR3: TGCGCCAGCAGCGCGCAGGGGCCGAACTCTGGAAACACCATATATTTT.

V gene TRBV30 combines with J gene TRBJ2-6; D call uncertain. This CDR3 has 16 amino acids. Germline loops: CDR1 GTSNPN, CDR2 SVGIG (reference sequence). With 0 bases removed from V and 3 bases from J, the gap between germline ends came to 12 bases. The CDR3 region has the DNA TGTGCCTGGAGTGTAAAATTGGGTGGTGGGGCCAACGTCCTGACTTTC. This sequence encodes CAWSVKLGGGANVLTF.

The chain recombines TRBV5-1 with TRBJ2-1, with TRBD2 matching 9 bases. With V trimmed by 1 base and J by 7 bases, 3 bases remained unmatched. The germline V gene has CDR1 SGHRS and CDR2 YFSETQ. The CDR3 covers 14 residues. The CDR3 loop is CASSLFSGRNEQFF. Here the CDR3 DNA reads TGCGCCAGCAGCTTGTTTAGCGGGAGAAATGAGCAGTTCTTC.